This passage covers 2 T cell receptor beta chains from one sample sequenced in a study of technical replicates of blood from a few donors. The assay was immunoSEQ multiplex PCR, and TCRdb's table has in-frame clones only and misses some. This table has some 70,000 clones, under 98% appearing once. The material sequenced was T cells isolated from PBMCs. The receptors were sampled from a human donor in good health.

The rearrangement uses TRBV11-2 and TRBJ2-4; 7 positions match TRBD1. Germline V lookup: CDR1 SGHAT, CDR2 FQNNGV. The V segment lost 3 bases and the J segment 8 bases; nucleotides outside the gene matches: 4. The CDR3 is made up of 13 amino acids. The CDR3 region is CASSFGQEDIQYF. CDR3 nucleotide sequence: TGTGCCAGCAGCTTTGGACAGGAGGACATTCAGTACTTC. Full variable domain (remainder filled in from reference TRBV11-2 and TRBJ2-4): EAGVAQSPRYKIIEKRQSVAFWCNPISGHATLYWYQQILGQGPKLLIQFQNNGVVDDSQLPKDRFSAERLKGVDSTLKIQPAKLEDSAVYLCASSFGQEDIQYFGAGTRLSVL.

The V gene is TRBV29-1, the J gene TRBJ2-7; TRBD2 aligns across 7 bases. V shed 5 bases and J 1 base; nucleotides not matched to a gene: 5. The CDR3 has 13 residues. Germline CDR1 reads SQVTM; CDR2 reads ANQGSEA. The CDR3 region has the DNA TGCAGCGTTCTTCAGGGAGGGTCCTACGAGCAGTACTTC. The encoded protein is CSVLQGGSYEQYF.